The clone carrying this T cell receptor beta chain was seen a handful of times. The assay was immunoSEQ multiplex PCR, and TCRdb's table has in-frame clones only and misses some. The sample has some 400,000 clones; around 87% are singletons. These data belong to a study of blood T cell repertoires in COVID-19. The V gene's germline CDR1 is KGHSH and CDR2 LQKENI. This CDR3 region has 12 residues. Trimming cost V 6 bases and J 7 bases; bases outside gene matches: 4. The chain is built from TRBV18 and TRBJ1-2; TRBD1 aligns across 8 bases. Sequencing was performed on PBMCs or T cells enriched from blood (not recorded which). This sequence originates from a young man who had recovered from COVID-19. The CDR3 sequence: CASSQGAGGYTF. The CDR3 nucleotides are TGTGCCAGCTCCCAGGGGGCTGGTGGCTACACCTTC.